Listed here is a single T cell receptor (beta chain). Seattle cases were enrolled at active infection and followed longitudinally. Using immunoSEQ multiplex PCR, the repertoire was profiled, and TCRdb retains in-frame clones only, with some absent. The data hold some 320,000 clones, with roughly 90% observed a single time. CDR3 length: 15 amino acids. The germline V gene encodes CDR1 SGHRS and CDR2 YFSETQ. The V end lost 4 bases, the J end lost 0 bases, and 11 bases lay between the germline ends. This specimen comes from a study of blood T cell repertoires in COVID-19. Study-wide background: Spain, Italy and the United States supplied samples that represented acute and convalescent COVID-19. T cells, B-cell-depleted T cells, or PBMCs supplied cDNA or gDNA.

This sequence originates from a woman aged 25 to 39 with COVID-19, enrolled during active disease. The rearrangement joins TRBV5-1 to TRBJ1-3; D unclear. Specimen: peripheral blood. CDR3 region: CASSLDGHSGNTIYF. CDR3 DNA sequence: TGCGCCAGCAGCCTAGATGGCCACTCTGGAAACACCATATATTTT.